Below, 16 T cell receptor beta chains from the same sample are listed, as sequenced in a study of blood T cell repertoires in COVID-19. The data were produced by immunoSEQ multiplex PCR, yet TCRdb's version contains in-frame clones alone and is incomplete. The sample lists 160,000 or so clones; 75% to 85% were seen once. The specimen sequenced was PBMCs or T cells enriched from blood (not recorded which). Source of these receptors: a man aged 50-59 years who had recovered from COVID-19.

DNA of the CDR3: TGTGCCAGCACCAATCCAGGGCAGTCTAATGAAAAACTGTTTTTT. This gives the protein CASTNPGQSNEKLFF. The chain is built from TRBV6-5 and TRBJ1-4, with D possibly being TRBD1 (5 bases). The CDR3 runs to 15 residues. V lost 7 bases to trimming and J lost 3 bases, with 15 bases between them. Germline V lookup: CDR1 MNHEY, CDR2 SVGAGI.

The rearrangement joins TRBV2 to TRBJ2-1, with 10 positions matching TRBD1. Germline lookup yields CDR1 SNHLY and CDR2 FYNNEI. CDR3 length: 18 amino acids. V gave up 6 bases and J gave up 4 bases; unmatched junction bases: 15. This CDR3 reads CASSVDRGADRDYNEQFF. The CDR3 DNA sequence: TGTGCCAGCAGCGTGGACAGGGGGGCCGACCGCGATTACAATGAGCAGTTCTTC.

This clone showed up many times. The CDR3 region is CASSPLSGGNTEAFF. Written as DNA, the CDR3 is TGTGCCAGCAGCCCCTTATCGGGAGGGAACACTGAAGCTTTCTTT. V is TRBV14 and J is TRBJ1-1; D gene uncertain. The germline V gene encodes CDR1 SGHDN and CDR2 FVKESK. The CDR3 runs to 15 residues. Trimming shortened V by 4 bases and J by 1 base, and 13 bases separated the two germline ends.

The V and J genes are TRBV3-1 (or the pseudogene TRBV3-2) and TRBJ2-7; 7 positions match TRBD2. This CDR3 is built from 13 residues. The V and J ends lost 2 bases and 5 bases, in that order; junction bases with no gene match: 3. Germline V CDR1 and CDR2: LGHDT, YNNKEL (reference sequence). DNA of the CDR3: TGTGCCAGCAGCCAAAGCGGGGTCGACGAGCAGTACTTC. Translated, it gives CASSQSGVDEQYF.

The chain joins TRBV5-8 to TRBJ2-5; tentatively, D is TRBD1 (6 bases). The CDR3 covers 16 residues. V was clipped by 0 bases and J by 5 bases, with 17 bases between them. Looked up from germline, CDR1 is SGHTS and CDR2 is YDEGEE. The CDR3 DNA reads TGTGCCAGCAGCTTGGCAGGACAGACGCATCGGGAGACCCAGTACTTC. Its translation is CASSLAGQTHRETQYF.

The genes are TRBV24-1 and TRBJ2-1; TRBD2 matches at 14 bases. Germline V lookup: CDR1 KGHDR, CDR2 SFDVKD. V shed 8 bases, J shed 2 bases, and the junction held 7 bases outside the gene matches. The CDR3 length is 17 residues. CDR3 amino acids: CATTTGLAGEAYNEQFF. The CDR3 region has the DNA TGTGCCACCACCACGGGACTAGCGGGGGAGGCCTACAATGAGCAGTTCTTC.

The chain is built from TRBV29-1 and TRBJ1-1; unclear D gene. The CDR3 length is 13 residues. V lost 6 bases and J 4 bases, leaving 15 bases between the germline ends. Germline CDR1 SQVTM, CDR2 ANQGSEA. Written as DNA, the CDR3 is TGCAGCGTGAAGACTGAACGCGCCACTGAAGCTTTCTTT. Its protein is CSVKTERATEAFF.

This clone was counted a single time. J is TRBJ1-2 and V is TRBV3-1 (or the pseudogene TRBV3-2), with D possibly being TRBD1 (5 bases). Germline CDR1 reads LGHDT; CDR2 reads YNNKEL (reference sequence). CDR3 length: 16 amino acids. The V end lost 4 bases, the J end lost 0 bases, and 15 bases lay between the germline ends. The CDR3 DNA reads as TGTGCCAGCAGCCCTGTCGACAGTGTAGCTAACTATGGCTACACCTTC. This encodes CASSPVDSVANYGYTF.

CDR3 sequence (DNA): TGTGCCAGCAGCTTCTGGACAGGGCGAAGGGGTTTCTACAATGAGCAGTTCTTC. The encoded protein is CASSFWTGRRGFYNEQFF. The chain carries TRBV7-9 and TRBJ2-1, with TRBD1 matching over 8 bases. CDR3 length: 18 amino acids. The trim removed 3 bases at V and 3 bases at J, leaving 13 bases unmatched. Germline assignment: CDR1 SEHNR and CDR2 FQNEAQ (reference sequence).

This clone was picked up one time. The chain combines TRBV3-1 (or the pseudogene TRBV3-2) with TRBJ2-3, with 10 bases fitting TRBD1. This CDR3 is built from 24 residues. Germline V gene data show CDR1 as LGHDT and CDR2 as YNNKEL (reference sequence). The V gene end was trimmed by 4 bases and the J gene end by 0 bases; junction bases not matched to a gene: 28. CDR3 sequence: CASSLSSGTGVDHISPGSTDTQYF. DNA of the CDR3: TGTGCCAGCAGCCTAAGCTCCGGGACAGGGGTCGACCATATATCCCCCGGAAGCACAGATACGCAGTATTTT.

The V call is TRBV5-6, the J call TRBJ1-6, with D possibly TRBD1 on 6 matching bases. The CDR3 is 15 amino acids. Trimming removed 4 bases from V and 2 bases from J, with 10 bases in between. The germline V gene encodes CDR1 SGHDT and CDR2 YYEEEE. The CDR3 reads CASSTQGPYNSPLHF. The CDR3, as DNA: TGTGCCAGCAGCACACAGGGTCCCTATAATTCACCCCTCCACTTT.

The chain combines TRBV6-5 with TRBJ2-1; the match to TRBD1 covers 9 bases. From germline, CDR1 is MNHEY and CDR2 SVGAGI. The length of the CDR3 is 14 residues. V trimming: 5 bases; J trimming: 8 bases; junction bases outside the gene matches: 7. The CDR3 DNA sequence: TGTGCCAGCAGTACAGGGGGCGTCCTCCATGAGCAGTTCTTC. This gives the protein CASSTGGVLHEQFF.

The chain joins TRBV30 to TRBJ1-1; the D is unclear. The CDR3 extends over 13 amino acids. Germline lookup yields CDR1 GTSNPN and CDR2 SVGIG (reference sequence). Trimming shortened V by 3 bases and J by 1 base, and 9 bases separated the two germline ends. In DNA form, the CDR3 reads TGTGCCTGGAGAGTACAGACGAACACTGAAGCTTTCTTT. Its protein is CAWRVQTNTEAFF.

This clone appeared many times. The gene calls are TRBV7-2 and TRBJ2-5; D possibly corresponds to TRBD2 (6 bases). Germline lookup yields CDR1 SGHTA and CDR2 FQGNSA. CDR3 length equals 14 residues. V was trimmed by 8 bases and J by 5 bases, leaving 18 bases between them. CDR3 in amino acids: CASHIGGVRETQYF. In DNA, the CDR3 is TGTGCCAGCCATATAGGAGGGGTGAGGGAGACCCAGTACTTC. Combining the CDR3 with reference TRBV7-2 and TRBJ2-5 gives the whole variable domain GAGVSQSPSNKVTEKGKDVELRCDPISGHTALYWYRQSLGQGLEFLIYFQGNSAPDKSGLPSDRFSAERTGGSVSTLTIQRTQQEDSAVYLCASHIGGVRETQYFGPGTRLLVL.

The genes are TRBV14 and TRBJ1-6; no firm D call. Germline V gene data show CDR1 as SGHDN and CDR2 as FVKESK. The CDR3 is 12 amino acids. V gave up 1 base and J gave up 10 bases, with 5 bases separating them. In DNA, the CDR3 is TGTGCCAGCAGCCAAGGAGTCTCACCCCTCCACTTT. This encodes CASSQGVSPLHF.

This clone was observed once. The chain combines TRBV6-2 or TRBV6-3 with TRBJ1-1, with D possibly being TRBD1 (6 bases). This CDR3 is 14 amino acids long. V shed 6 bases and J shed 2 bases, with 13 bases lying between them. In germline, CDR1 is MNHEY, CDR2 SVGEGT. The CDR3 DNA sequence: TGTGCCAGCAGCCCGGACAGTCTCAACACTGAAGCTTTCTTT. Its translation is CASSPDSLNTEAFF.